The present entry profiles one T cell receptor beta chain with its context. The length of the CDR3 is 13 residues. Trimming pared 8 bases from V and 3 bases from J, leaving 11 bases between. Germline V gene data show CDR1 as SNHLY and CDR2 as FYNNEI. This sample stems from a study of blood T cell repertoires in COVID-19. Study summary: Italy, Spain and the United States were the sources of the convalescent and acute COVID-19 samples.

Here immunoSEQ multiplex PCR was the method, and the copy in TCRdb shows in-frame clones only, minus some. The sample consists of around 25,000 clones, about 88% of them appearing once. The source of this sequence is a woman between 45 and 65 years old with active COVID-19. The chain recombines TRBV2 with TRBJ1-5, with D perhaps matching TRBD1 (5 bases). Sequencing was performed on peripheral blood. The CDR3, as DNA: TGTGCCAGCCGCCAAGGGGACAATCAGCCCCAGCATTTT. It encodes CASRQGDNQPQHF.